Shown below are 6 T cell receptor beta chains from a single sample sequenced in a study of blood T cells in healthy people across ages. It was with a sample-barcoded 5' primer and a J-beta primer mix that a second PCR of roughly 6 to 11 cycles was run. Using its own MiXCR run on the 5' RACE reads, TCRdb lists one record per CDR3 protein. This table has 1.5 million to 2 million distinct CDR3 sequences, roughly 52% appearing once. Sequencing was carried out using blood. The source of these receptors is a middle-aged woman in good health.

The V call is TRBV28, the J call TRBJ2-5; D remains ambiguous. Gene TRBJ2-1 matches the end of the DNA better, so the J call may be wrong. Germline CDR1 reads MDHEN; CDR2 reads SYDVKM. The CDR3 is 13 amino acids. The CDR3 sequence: CASSLFTKETQFF. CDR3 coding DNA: TGTGCCAGCAGTTTATTTACAAAAGAGACCCAGTTCTTC.

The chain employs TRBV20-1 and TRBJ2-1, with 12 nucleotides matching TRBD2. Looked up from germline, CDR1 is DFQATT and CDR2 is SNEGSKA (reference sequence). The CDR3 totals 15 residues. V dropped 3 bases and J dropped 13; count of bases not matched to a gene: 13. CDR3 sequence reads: CSAREGLAGYETQFF. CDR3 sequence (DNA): TGCAGTGCTAGGGAAGGACTAGCGGGGTACGAGACCCAGTTCTTC.

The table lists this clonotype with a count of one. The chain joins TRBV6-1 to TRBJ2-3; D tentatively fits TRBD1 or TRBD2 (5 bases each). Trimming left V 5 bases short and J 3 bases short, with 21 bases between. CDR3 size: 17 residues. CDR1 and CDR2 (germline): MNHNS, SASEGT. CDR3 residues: CASSPQRQLRGTDTQYF. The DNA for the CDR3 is TGTGCCAGCAGTCCCCAGAGACAGTTGAGAGGGACAGATACGCAGTATTTT.

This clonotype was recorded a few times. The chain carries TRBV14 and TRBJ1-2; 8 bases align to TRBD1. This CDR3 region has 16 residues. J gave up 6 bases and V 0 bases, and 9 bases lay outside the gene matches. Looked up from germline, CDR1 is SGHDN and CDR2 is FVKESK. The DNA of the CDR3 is TGTGCCAGCAGCCAAGATGGCTCAGGGGGCGCCGATGGCTACACCTTC. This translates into CASSQDGSGGADGYTF.

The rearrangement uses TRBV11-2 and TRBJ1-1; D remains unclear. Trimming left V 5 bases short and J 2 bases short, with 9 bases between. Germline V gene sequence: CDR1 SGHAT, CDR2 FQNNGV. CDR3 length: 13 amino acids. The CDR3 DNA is TGTGCCAGCAGCAAGGGAAGAAACACTGAAGCTTTCTTT. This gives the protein CASSKGRNTEAFF.

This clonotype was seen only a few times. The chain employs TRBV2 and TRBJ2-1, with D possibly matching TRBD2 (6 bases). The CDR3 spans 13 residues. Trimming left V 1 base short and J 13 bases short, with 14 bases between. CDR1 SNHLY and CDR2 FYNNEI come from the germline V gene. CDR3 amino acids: CASSEEGTSPQFF. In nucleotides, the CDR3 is TGTGCCAGCAGTGAAGAGGGGACTTCTCCCCAGTTCTTC.